One sample yielded the 21 T cell receptor beta chains listed below, sequenced in a study of blood T cells in healthy people across ages. A J-beta primer mix and a sample-barcoded 5' primer were used in a second PCR of roughly 7 to 12 cycles. TCRdb itself ran the 5' RACE reads through MiXCR, one entry per CDR3 protein. The top ten clones hold about 20% of a sample with about 1 million distinct CDR3 sequences, roughly 45% of them seen once. Sequencing was performed on blood. The receptors shown here come from a woman aged 55-70 years in good health.

The chain couples TRBV7-8 to TRBJ2-7; no definite D call. The V end was cut by 1 base, the J end by 6 bases, with 7 bases between. The length of the CDR3 is 12 residues. The germline V gene encodes CDR1 SGHVS and CDR2 FQNEAQ. The CDR3 region has the DNA TGTGCCAGCAGCTTAGGCGCCGCCGAGCAGTACTTC. Amino acids: CASSLGAAEQYF.

This clonotype came up a few times. V gene TRBV29-1 combines with J gene TRBJ1-2; D may be TRBD1 (5 bases). The germline V and J ends were trimmed by 3 bases and 6 bases, with 8 bases remaining between them. Germline assignment: CDR1 SQVTM and CDR2 ANQGSEA. The CDR3 runs to 11 residues. The DNA of the CDR3 is TGCAGCGTTGAGACCAGGGATGGCTACACCTTC. It specifies CSVETRDGYTF. The full variable domain, rest sourced from reference TRBV29-1 and TRBJ1-2, is SAVISQKPSRDICQRGTSLTIQCQVDSQVTMMFWYRQQPGQSLTLIATANQGSEATYESGFVIDKFPISRPNLTFSTLTVSNMSPEDSSIYLCSVETRDGYTFGSGTRLTVV.

This clonotype was counted only a few times. The chain combines TRBV6-6 with TRBJ2-5; D perhaps matches TRBD2 (6 bases). This CDR3 has 16 amino acids. Germline V gives CDR1 MNHNY, CDR2 SVGAGI (reference sequence). Trimming took off 2 bases at V and 3 bases at J, with 16 bases between the two ends. The DNA of the CDR3 is TGTGCCAGCAGTTACCCGAACAGCGGGCCAAAAGAGACCCAGTACTTC. It codes for CASSYPNSGPKETQYF.

On this clonotype: A much larger clone lies a single base off, so this may be a read error. The J gene is TRBJ2-5, the V gene TRBV6-2 or TRBV6-3; D ambiguous. V was pared by 6 bases and J by 13 bases, with 15 bases between. From germline, CDR1 is MNHEY and CDR2 SVGEGT. The CDR3 spans 11 residues. CDR3 nucleotide sequence: TGTGCCAGCAGCACTCGGTACGAGCGGTACTTC. Protein: CASSTRYERYF.

This clonotype was observed a few times. This chain links TRBV7-9 with TRBJ2-3, with TRBD2 matching 11 bases. Germline loops: CDR1 SEHNR, CDR2 FQNEAQ (reference sequence). The CDR3 is 15 amino acids. The J segment lost 3 bases and the V segment lost 5 bases, leaving 4 bases of the junction unmatched. DNA for the CDR3: TGTGCCAGCAGCCCACTAGCGGGAGCTACAGATACGCAGTATTTT. It codes for CASSPLAGATDTQYF.

The gene calls are TRBV27 and TRBJ2-1; D is possibly TRBD2 (5 bases). Germline CDR1 and CDR2: MNHEY and SMNVEV (reference sequence). V was cut by 6 bases and J by 1 base, with 10 bases left in between. This CDR3 spans 14 amino acids. This CDR3 is CASRDGISYNEQFF. The CDR3 DNA sequence: TGTGCCAGCAGAGACGGGATATCCTACAATGAGCAGTTCTTC.

This clonotype turned up a few times. The chain combines TRBV20-1 with TRBJ2-5, with TRBD2 matching over 12 bases. The CDR3 contains 15 residues. Germline V gene data show CDR1 as DFQATT and CDR2 as SNEGSKA (reference sequence). V shed 2 bases, J shed 4 bases, and the junction held 5 bases outside the gene matches. CDR3 amino acids: CSARLAGGPPETQYF. CDR3 in DNA: TGCAGTGCTAGACTAGCGGGAGGGCCCCCAGAGACCCAGTACTTC.

The chain couples TRBV6-2 or TRBV6-3 to TRBJ2-7, with TRBD2 matching 12 bases. Losses at the gene ends were 9 bases for V and 3 bases for J; bases not matched to a gene: 9. Germline V lookup: CDR1 MNHEY, CDR2 SVGEGT. This CDR3 is built from 15 residues. CDR3 sequence: CASTSPGLAGYEQYF. The CDR3 DNA is TGTGCCAGTACCAGTCCGGGACTAGCGGGCTACGAGCAGTACTTC.

In this sample, this clonotype turned up a few times. This CDR3 is CASSRVGEKLFF. CDR3 DNA: TGTGCTAGTAGCAGGGTCGGAGAAAAACTGTTTTTT. The rearrangement uses TRBV12-5 and TRBJ1-4; D is possibly TRBD1 (5 bases). This CDR3 is built from 12 residues. The V end was cut by 8 bases, the J end by 8 bases, with 12 bases between. CDR1 and CDR2 (germline): LGHNT, FRNRAP. The full variable domain, with the rest looked up from reference TRBV12-5 and TRBJ1-4, is DARVTQTPRHKVTEMGQEVTMRCQPILGHNTVFWYRQTMMQGLELLAYFRNRAPLDDSGMPKDRFSAEMPDATLATLKIQPSEPRDSAVYFCASSRVGEKLFFGSGTQLSVL.

A remark on this clonotype: The junction departs from the called germline gene at one end, perhaps through a read error. The DNA of the CDR3 is TGTACCATCCGGGACTCCGGCCTCCCCTACGAGCAGTACTTC. It is translated as CTIRDSGLPYEQYF. The chain recombines TRBV10-3 with TRBJ2-7; a possible D gene is TRBD2 (6 bases). Germline V lookup: CDR1 ENHRY, CDR2 SYGVKD. There are 14 residues in the CDR3.

This clonotype has just a few counts. The chain couples TRBV20-1 to TRBJ1-1, with TRBD1 matching over 9 bases. The CDR3 runs to 16 residues. Germline CDR1 DFQATT, CDR2 SNEGSKA (reference sequence). The V gene end was trimmed by 0 bases and the J gene end by 1 base; junction bases not matched to a gene: 6. Written as DNA, the CDR3 is TGCAGTGCTAGAGATAATGGACAGGGGACGAACACTGAAGCTTTCTTT. It codes for CSARDNGQGTNTEAFF.

J is TRBJ2-7 and V is TRBV7-2; no firm D call. Germline CDR1 is SGHTA and CDR2 is FQGNSA. The CDR3 is 15 residues long. V was shortened by 5 bases and J by 6 bases, with 20 bases between the two germline ends. The CDR3 region is CASSPPGSYLGEQYF. The DNA for the CDR3 is TGTGCCAGCAGCCCCCCTGGGTCGTACTTGGGCGAGCAGTACTTC.

The chain employs TRBV28 and TRBJ1-1; D is perhaps TRBD1 (5 bases). Germline V gene sequence: CDR1 MDHEN, CDR2 SYDVKM. This CDR3 has 17 amino acids. V was shortened by 4 bases and J by 1 base, with 19 bases between the two germline ends. Here the CDR3 reads CASSSPTLDGGNTEAFF. The CDR3 DNA follows: TGTGCCAGCAGTTCCCCTACCTTGGACGGGGGGAACACTGAAGCTTTCTTT. Complete variable domain (other parts from reference TRBV28 and TRBJ1-1): DVKVTQSSRYLVKRTGEKVFLECVQDMDHENMFWYRQDPGLGLRLIYFSYDVKMKEKGDIPEGYSVSREKKERFSLILESASTNQTSMYLCASSSPTLDGGNTEAFFGQGTRLTVV.

On this clonotype: This may be a read error: a much more frequent sequence differs by one nucleotide. The CDR3 bases are TGTGCCGGCAGTGAGGGACCGAGGCAGCCCCAGCATTTT. It yields the protein CAGSEGPRQPQHF. V usage is TRBV3-1 and J usage is TRBJ1-5; D may be TRBD1 (5 bases). Looked up from germline, CDR1 is LGHDT and CDR2 is YNNKEL (reference sequence). There are 13 residues in the CDR3.

This CDR3 is CASSPIAGGRGEQYF. The CDR3 DNA is TGTGCCAGCAGTCCCATAGCGGGAGGACGGGGCGAGCAGTACTTC. V and J are TRBV12-3 or TRBV12-4 and TRBJ2-7; 10 nucleotides match TRBD2. The V segment lost 5 bases and the J segment 6 bases; nucleotides outside the gene matches: 10. There are 15 residues in the CDR3.

This sequence joins TRBV12-3 or TRBV12-4 and TRBJ2-7; D not resolved. V was pared by 6 bases and J by 7 bases, with 16 bases between. The CDR3 has 13 residues. The chain's CDR3 is CASSAFSTNEQYF. Written as DNA, the CDR3 is TGTGCCAGCAGCGCCTTCTCGACCAATGAGCAGTACTTC.

This chain uses TRBV6-6 with TRBJ1-2, with D uncertain. Germline loops: CDR1 MNHNY, CDR2 SVGAGI (reference sequence). This CDR3 contains 11 residues. Between the trimmed V and J ends, which lost 5 bases and 8 bases, there was a span of 9 bases. The CDR3 sequence is CASSPSAGYTF. The CDR3 DNA is TGTGCCAGCAGTCCCTCCGCGGGCTACACCTTC.

In this sample, this clonotype turned up a few times. V and J are TRBV12-3 or TRBV12-4 and TRBJ2-7; 9 bases fit TRBD2. CDR3 length: 14 amino acids. Trimming removed 5 bases from V and 5 bases from J; junction bases left unmatched: 7. For the CDR3, the DNA is TGTGCCAGCAGTCGTAGCGGGAGAATCGACGAGCAGTACTTC. This codes for CASSRSGRIDEQYF.

CDR3 sequence reads: CASSPIQVSGYTF. The DNA of the CDR3 is TGTGCCAGCAGTCCGATACAGGTCTCAGGCTACACCTTC. The J gene is TRBJ1-2, the V gene TRBV28; tentative D call: TRBD1 (5 bases). Germline CDR1 is MDHEN and CDR2 is SYDVKM. Trimming pared 5 bases from V and 8 bases from J, leaving 15 bases between. This CDR3 contains 13 residues.

The J gene is TRBJ2-1, the V gene TRBV29-1; 7 nucleotides agree with TRBD2. Germline V gene data show CDR1 as SQVTM and CDR2 as ANQGSEA. Trimming removed 6 bases from V and 3 bases from J; junction bases left unmatched: 14. This CDR3 comprises 16 residues. The CDR3 protein is CSVLARASGYYNEQFF. CDR3 in DNA: TGCAGCGTCCTCGCCCGGGCTAGCGGATACTACAATGAGCAGTTCTTC.

The V call is TRBV20-1, the J call TRBJ2-5; D unresolved. Germline lookup yields CDR1 DFQATT and CDR2 SNEGSKA (reference sequence). This CDR3 is built from 13 residues. V lost 0 bases and J lost 11, with 16 bases in between. The CDR3 loop is CSARDRVLGEQYF. The CDR3 coding sequence is TGCAGTGCTAGAGATAGGGTTTTGGGTGAGCAGTACTTC.